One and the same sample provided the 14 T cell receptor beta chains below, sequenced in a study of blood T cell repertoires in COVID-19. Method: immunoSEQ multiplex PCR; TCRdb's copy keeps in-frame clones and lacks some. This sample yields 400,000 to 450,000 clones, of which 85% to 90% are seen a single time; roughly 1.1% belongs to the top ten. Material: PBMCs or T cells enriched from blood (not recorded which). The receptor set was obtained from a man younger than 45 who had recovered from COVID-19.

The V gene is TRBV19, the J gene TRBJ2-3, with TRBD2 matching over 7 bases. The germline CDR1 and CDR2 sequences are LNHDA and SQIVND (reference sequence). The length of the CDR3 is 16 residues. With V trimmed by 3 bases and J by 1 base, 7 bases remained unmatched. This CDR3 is CASSIPLAGGTDTQYF. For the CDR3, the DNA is TGTGCCAGTAGTATTCCCTTAGCGGGCGGCACAGATACGCAGTATTTT.

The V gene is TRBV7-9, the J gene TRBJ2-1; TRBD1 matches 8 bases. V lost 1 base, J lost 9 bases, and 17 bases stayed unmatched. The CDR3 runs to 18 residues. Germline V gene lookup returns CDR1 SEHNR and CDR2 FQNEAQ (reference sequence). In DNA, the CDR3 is TGTGCCAGCAGCTTAGTGGCGTATAGGACAGGGTACTTAGGTGAGCAGTTCTTC. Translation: CASSLVAYRTGYLGEQFF.

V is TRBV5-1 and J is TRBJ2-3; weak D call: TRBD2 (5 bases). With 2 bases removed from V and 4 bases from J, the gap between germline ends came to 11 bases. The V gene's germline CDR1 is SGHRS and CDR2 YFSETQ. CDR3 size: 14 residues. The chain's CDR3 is CASSFGERADTQYF. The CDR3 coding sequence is TGCGCCAGCAGCTTTGGTGAGAGGGCAGATACGCAGTATTTT.

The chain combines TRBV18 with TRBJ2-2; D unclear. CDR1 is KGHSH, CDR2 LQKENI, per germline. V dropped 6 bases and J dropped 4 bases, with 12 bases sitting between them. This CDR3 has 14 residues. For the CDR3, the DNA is TGTGCCAGCTCTCCCGAGGAAGGCACCGGGGAGCTGTTTTTT. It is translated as CASSPEEGTGELFF.

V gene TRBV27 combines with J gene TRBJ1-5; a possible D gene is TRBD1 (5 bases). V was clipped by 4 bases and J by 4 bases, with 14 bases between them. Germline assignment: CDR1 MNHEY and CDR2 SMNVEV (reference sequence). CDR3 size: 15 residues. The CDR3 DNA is TGTGCCAGCAGTTCCGCGGACACCGTTAATCAGCCCCAGCATTTT. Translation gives CASSSADTVNQPQHF.

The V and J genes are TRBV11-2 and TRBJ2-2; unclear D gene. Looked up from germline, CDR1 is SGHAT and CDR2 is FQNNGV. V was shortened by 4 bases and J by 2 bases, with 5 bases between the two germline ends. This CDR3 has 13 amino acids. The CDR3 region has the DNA TGTGCCAGCAGCTCCAGAAACACCGGGGAGCTGTTTTTT. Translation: CASSSRNTGELFF.

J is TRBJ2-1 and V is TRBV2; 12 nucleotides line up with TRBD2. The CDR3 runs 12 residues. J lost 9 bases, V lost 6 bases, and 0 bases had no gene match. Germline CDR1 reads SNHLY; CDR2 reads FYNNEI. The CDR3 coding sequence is TGTGCCAGCAGACTAGCGGGAGGTGAGCAGTTCTTC. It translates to CASRLAGGEQFF.

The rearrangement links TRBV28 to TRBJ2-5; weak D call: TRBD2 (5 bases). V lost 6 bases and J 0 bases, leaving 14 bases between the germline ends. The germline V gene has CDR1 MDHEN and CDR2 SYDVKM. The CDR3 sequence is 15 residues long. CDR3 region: CASREVGLYQETQYF. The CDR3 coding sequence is TGTGCCAGCAGAGAAGTCGGACTGTACCAAGAGACCCAGTACTTC.

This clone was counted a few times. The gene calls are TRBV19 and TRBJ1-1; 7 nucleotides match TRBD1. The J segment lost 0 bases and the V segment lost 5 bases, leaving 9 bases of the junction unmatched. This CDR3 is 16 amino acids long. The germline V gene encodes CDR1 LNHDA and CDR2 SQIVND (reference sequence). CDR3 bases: TGTGCCAGTAGTCCTCGGACAGGAACGATGAACACTGAAGCTTTCTTT. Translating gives CASSPRTGTMNTEAFF. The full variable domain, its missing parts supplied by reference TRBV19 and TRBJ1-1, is DGGITQSPKYLFRKEGQNVTLSCEQNLNHDAMYWYRQDPGQGLRLIYYSQIVNDFQKGDIAEGYSVSREKKESFPLTVTSAQKNPTAFYLCASSPRTGTMNTEAFFGQGTRLTVV.

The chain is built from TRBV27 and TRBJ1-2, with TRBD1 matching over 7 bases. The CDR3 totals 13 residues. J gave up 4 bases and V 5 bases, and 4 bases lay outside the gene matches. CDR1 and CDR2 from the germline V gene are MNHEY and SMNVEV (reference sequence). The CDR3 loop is CASSPGQAYGYTF. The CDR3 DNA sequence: TGTGCCAGCAGTCCCGGACAGGCCTATGGCTACACCTTC.

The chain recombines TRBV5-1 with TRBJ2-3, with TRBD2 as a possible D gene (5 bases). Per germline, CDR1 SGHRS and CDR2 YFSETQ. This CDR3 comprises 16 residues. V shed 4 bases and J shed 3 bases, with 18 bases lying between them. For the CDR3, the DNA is TGCGCCAGCAGCATACCGCTGGACTGGGATACAGATACGCAGTATTTT. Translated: CASSIPLDWDTDTQYF.

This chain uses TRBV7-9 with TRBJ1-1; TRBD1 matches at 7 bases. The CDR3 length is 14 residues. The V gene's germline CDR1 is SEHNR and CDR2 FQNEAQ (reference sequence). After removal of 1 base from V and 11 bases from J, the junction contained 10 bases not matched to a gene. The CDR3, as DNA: TGTGCCAGCAGCTTAGAGACAGGGTCTGGTGGGGCTTTCTTT. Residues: CASSLETGSGGAFF.

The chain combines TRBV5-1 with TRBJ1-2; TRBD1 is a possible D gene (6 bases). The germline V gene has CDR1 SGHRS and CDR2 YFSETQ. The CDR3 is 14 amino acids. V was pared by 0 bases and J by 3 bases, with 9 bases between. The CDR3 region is CASSLDSGDYGYTF. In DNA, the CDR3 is TGCGCCAGCAGCTTGGATTCAGGGGACTATGGCTACACCTTC.

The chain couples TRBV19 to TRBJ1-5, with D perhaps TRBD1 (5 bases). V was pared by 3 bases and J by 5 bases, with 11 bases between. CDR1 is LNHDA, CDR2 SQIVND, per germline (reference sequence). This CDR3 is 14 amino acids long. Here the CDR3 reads CASSIRQGHQPQHF. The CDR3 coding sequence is TGTGCCAGTAGTATTCGGCAGGGCCATCAGCCCCAGCATTTT.